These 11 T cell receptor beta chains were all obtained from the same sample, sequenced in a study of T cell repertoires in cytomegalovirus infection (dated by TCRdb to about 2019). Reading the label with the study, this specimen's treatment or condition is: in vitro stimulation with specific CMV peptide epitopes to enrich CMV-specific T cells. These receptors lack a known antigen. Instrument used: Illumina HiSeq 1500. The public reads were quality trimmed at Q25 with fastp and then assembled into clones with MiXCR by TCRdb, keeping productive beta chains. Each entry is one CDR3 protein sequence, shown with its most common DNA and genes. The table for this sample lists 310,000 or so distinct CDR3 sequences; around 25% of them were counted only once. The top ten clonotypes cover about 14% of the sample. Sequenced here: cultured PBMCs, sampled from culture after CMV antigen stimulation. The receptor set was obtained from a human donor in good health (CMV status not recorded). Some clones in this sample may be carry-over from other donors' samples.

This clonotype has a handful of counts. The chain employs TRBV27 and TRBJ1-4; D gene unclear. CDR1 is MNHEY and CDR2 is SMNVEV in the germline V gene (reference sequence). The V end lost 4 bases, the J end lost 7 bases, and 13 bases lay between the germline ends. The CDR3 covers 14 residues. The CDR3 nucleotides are TGTGCCAGCAGTTCTTCACAACTGGGTGAAAAACTGTTTTTT. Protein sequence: CASSSSQLGEKLFF.

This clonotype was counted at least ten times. The CDR3 here is CASSLGVQYNSPLHF. CDR3 in DNA: TGTGCCAGCAGCTTAGGAGTCCAATATAATTCACCCCTCCACTTT. The chain links TRBV7-2 to TRBJ1-6; D is undetermined. Germline lookup yields CDR1 SGHTA and CDR2 FQGNSA. This CDR3 is 15 amino acids long. V was trimmed by 1 base and J by 4 bases, leaving 8 bases between them.

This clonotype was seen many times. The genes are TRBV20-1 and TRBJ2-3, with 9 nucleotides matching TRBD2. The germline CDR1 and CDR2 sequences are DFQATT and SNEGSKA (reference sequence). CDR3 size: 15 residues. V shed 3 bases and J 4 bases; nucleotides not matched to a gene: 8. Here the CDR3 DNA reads TGCAGTGCTAGTGTGGTTAGCGGGAGACCAGATACGCAGTATTTT. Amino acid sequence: CSASVVSGRPDTQYF.

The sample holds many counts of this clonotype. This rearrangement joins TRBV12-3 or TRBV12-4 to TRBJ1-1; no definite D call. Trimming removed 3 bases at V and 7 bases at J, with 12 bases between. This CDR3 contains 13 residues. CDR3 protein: CASSLWGRDEAFF. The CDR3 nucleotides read TGTGCCAGCAGTTTGTGGGGAAGGGATGAAGCTTTCTTT.

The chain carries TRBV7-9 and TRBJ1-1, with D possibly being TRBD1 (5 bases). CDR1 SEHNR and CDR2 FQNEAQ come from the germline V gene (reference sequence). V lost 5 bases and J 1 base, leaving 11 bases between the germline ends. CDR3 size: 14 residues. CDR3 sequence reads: CASSIQGKNTEAFF. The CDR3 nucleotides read TGTGCCAGCAGCATTCAGGGCAAGAACACTGAAGCTTTCTTT.

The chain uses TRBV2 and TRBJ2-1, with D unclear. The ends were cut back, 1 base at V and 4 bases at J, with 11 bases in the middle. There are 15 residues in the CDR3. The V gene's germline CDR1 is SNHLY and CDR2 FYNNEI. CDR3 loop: CASSEGRRSYNEQFF. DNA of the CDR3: TGTGCCAGCAGTGAAGGGCGGCGGAGTTACAATGAGCAGTTCTTC.

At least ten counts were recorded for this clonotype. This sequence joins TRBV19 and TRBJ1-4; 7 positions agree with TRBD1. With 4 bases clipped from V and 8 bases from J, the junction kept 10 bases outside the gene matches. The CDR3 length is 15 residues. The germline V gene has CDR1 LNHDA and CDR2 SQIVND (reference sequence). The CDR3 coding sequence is TGTGCCAGTAGTACCTTGGGGCAGGGGGTGGAAAAACTGTTTTTT. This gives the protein CASSTLGQGVEKLFF.

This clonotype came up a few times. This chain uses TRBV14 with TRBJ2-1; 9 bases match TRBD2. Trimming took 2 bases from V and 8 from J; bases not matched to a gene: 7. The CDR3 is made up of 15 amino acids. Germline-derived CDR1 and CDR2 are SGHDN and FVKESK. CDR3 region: CASSQPGLASDEQFF. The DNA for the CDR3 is TGTGCCAGCAGCCAACCAGGACTAGCGAGCGATGAGCAGTTCTTC.

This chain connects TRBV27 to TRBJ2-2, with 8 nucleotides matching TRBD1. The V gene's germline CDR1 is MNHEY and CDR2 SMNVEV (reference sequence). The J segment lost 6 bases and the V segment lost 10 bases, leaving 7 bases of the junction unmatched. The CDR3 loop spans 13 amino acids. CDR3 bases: TGTGCCATCTGGACAGGGACGTCCGGGGAGCTGTTTTTT. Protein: CAIWTGTSGELFF.

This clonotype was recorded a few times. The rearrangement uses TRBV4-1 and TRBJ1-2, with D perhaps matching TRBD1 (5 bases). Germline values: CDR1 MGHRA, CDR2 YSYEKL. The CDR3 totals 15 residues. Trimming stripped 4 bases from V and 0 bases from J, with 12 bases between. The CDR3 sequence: CASSLGDSTNYGYTF. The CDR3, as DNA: TGCGCCAGCAGCCTTGGAGACAGTACTAACTATGGCTACACCTTC.

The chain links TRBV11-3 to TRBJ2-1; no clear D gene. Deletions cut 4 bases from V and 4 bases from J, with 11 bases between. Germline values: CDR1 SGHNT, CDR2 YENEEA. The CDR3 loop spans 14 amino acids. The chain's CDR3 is CASSSLLAYNEQFF. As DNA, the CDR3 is TGTGCCAGCAGCTCCCTCTTGGCGTACAATGAGCAGTTCTTC.